This T cell receptor (beta chain) was profiled in a study of cytomegalovirus exposure and HLA in healthy donors. Regarding the study as a whole: In an earlier analysis, most TCR beta V segments were productive about 87% or about 30% of the time.

The CDR3 extends over 16 amino acids. Between the trimmed V and J ends, which lost 4 bases and 9 bases, there was a span of 22 bases. Germline V gene lookup returns CDR1 MNHEY and CDR2 SVGAGI. A note on this clone: The target antigen is unknown.

The PCR had 60 Vbeta and 13 Jbeta primers. The table came from immunoSEQ multiplex PCR; TCRdb's copy has only in-frame clones and leaves some out. Here the sample spans 200,000 or so clones, 82% being singletons. The source of this sequence is a woman in her forties or fifties in good health and CMV-seropositive. Sequencing was carried out using PBMCs. This rearrangement joins TRBV6-5 to TRBJ2-1; no firm D call. CDR3 protein: CASSSWALTQQSEQFF. The CDR3, as DNA: TGTGCCAGCAGTTCTTGGGCGCTTACGCAGCAGAGTGAGCAGTTCTTC.